The T cell receptor (beta chain) under discussion was sequenced for a study of neurological immune-mediated disorders. By 5'RACE with 10-nucleotide random UMIs, the cDNA was made. Each CDR3 protein gets one entry after TCRdb re-called the 5' RACE reads with MiXCR. Among roughly 120,000 distinct CDR3 sequences listed, roughly 3.2% were seen once. This CDR3 is 14 amino acids long. CDR1 is SEHNR, CDR2 FQNEAQ, per germline (reference sequence). Trimming removed 7 bases at V and 1 base at J, with 10 bases between. In its sample, this clonotype was seen many times. The source is a woman aged 25 to 39 with multiple sclerosis. The chain links TRBV7-9 to TRBJ2-2; D is undetermined. The material sequenced was PBMCs. CDR3 sequence (DNA): TGTGCCAGCAAGACTCTCAGGAACACCGGGGAGCTGTTTTTT. Translated: CASKTLRNTGELFF.